This entry lists 23 T cell receptor beta chains sequenced from one sample in a study of long-term antiretroviral therapy in people with HIV (dated by TCRdb to the early 2020s). Sequencing of the TRB variable region was done with the immunoSEQ hsTCRB v3.0 assay at survey level resolution. Not all clones reach the TCRdb copy of this immuneACCESS table, which keeps in-frame sequences only. Checked studies attribute under half of the gap to unresolved V genes and leave the rest unexplained. The sample has 30,000 to 40,000 clones on record, more than 75% of them singletons. Jointly, the top ten make up under 4% of the sample. The sample consisted of unsorted PBMCs, taken 1.9 years after starting antiretroviral therapy. The receptors originated from a man aged 18 to 35 with HIV.

The genes are TRBV9 and TRBJ2-3; 7 bases map to TRBD2. Germline CDR1 SGDLS, CDR2 YYNGEE. V shed 0 bases and J 1 base; nucleotides not matched to a gene: 2. The length of the CDR3 is 15 residues. The CDR3 loop reads CASSVALAGTDTQYF. DNA of the CDR3: TGTGCCAGCAGCGTAGCGCTAGCGGGCACAGATACGCAGTATTTT. Drawing the rest from reference TRBV9 and TRBJ2-3, the complete variable domain is DSGVTQTPKHLITATGQRVTLRCSPRSGDLSVYWYQQSLDQGLQFLIQYYNGEERAKGNILERFSAQQFPDLHSELNLSSLELGDSALYFCASSVALAGTDTQYFGPGTRLTVL.

The chain joins TRBV18 to TRBJ1-4; D remains unclear. Trimming removed 3 bases from V and 4 bases from J, with 6 bases in between. Germline-derived CDR1 and CDR2 are KGHSH and LQKENI. This CDR3 is 13 amino acids long. CDR3 nucleotides: TGTGCCAGCTCACCCCAGGATAATGAAAAACTGTTTTTT. Translated: CASSPQDNEKLFF.

In nucleotides, the CDR3 is TGTGCCAGCAGCTTACGCCCTAGCGGACGAGAGACCCAGTACTTC. Protein product: CASSLRPSGRETQYF. The rearrangement uses TRBV11-2 and TRBJ2-5; TRBD2 agrees at 7 bases. This CDR3 has 15 residues. With 2 bases clipped from V and 4 bases from J, the junction kept 7 bases outside the gene matches. Germline CDR1 SGHAT, CDR2 FQNNGV.

The rearrangement joins TRBV4-1 to TRBJ1-2; 7 positions agree with TRBD1. The CDR3 length is 14 residues. Germline CDR1 MGHRA, CDR2 YSYEKL. Trimming at V came to 7 bases and at J to 6 bases, leaving 11 bases not matched to a gene. The CDR3 loop is CASNFPGGRHGYTF. CDR3 coding DNA: TGCGCCAGCAACTTTCCAGGGGGGCGACATGGCTACACCTTC.

The J gene is TRBJ1-2, the V gene TRBV11-2; 8 bases agree with TRBD1. The CDR3 consists of 13 residues. CDR1 SGHAT and CDR2 FQNNGV come from the germline V gene. With V trimmed by 7 bases and J by 8 bases, 9 bases remained unmatched. CDR3: CASTLTGDGGYTF. For the CDR3, the DNA is TGTGCCAGCACCTTGACAGGGGATGGAGGCTACACCTTC.

This chain links TRBV28 with TRBJ2-1; D not certain. The V end lost 3 bases, the J end lost 0 bases, and 9 bases lay between the germline ends. The CDR3 contains 15 residues. Germline V lookup: CDR1 MDHEN, CDR2 SYDVKM. CDR3 in DNA: TGTGCCAGCAGTTTTGGGCTCGACTCCTACAATGAGCAGTTCTTC. Residues: CASSFGLDSYNEQFF.

To note about this clone: Other DNA sequences within the sample encode an identical CDR3. The rearrangement joins TRBV5-1 to TRBJ1-2; 8 bases align to TRBD1. Germline V lookup: CDR1 SGHRS, CDR2 YFSETQ. V lost 2 bases and J lost 4; bases outside the gene matches: 4. This CDR3 has 14 residues. The CDR3 bases are TGCGCCAGCAGCTTAGGACAGGGCGTCTATGGCTACACCTTC. Translating it yields CASSLGQGVYGYTF.

This chain joins TRBV19 and TRBJ2-2; TRBD2 matches 11 bases. Germline-derived CDR1 and CDR2 are LNHDA and SQIVND (reference sequence). V gave up 3 bases and J gave up 2 bases; unmatched junction bases: 5. CDR3 size: 17 residues. CDR3: CASSISSGGPNTGELFF. The CDR3 coding sequence is TGTGCCAGTAGTATTTCTAGCGGGGGGCCAAACACCGGGGAGCTGTTTTTT.

V gene TRBV6-6 combines with J gene TRBJ1-5, with a possible D match to TRBD1 (5 bases). With 5 bases removed from V and 5 bases from J, the gap between germline ends came to 7 bases. The CDR3 length is 12 residues. Germline loops: CDR1 MNHNY, CDR2 SVGAGI (reference sequence). CDR3 sequence (DNA): TGTGCCAGCAGTCCGACAGATCAGCCCCAGCATTTT. This gives the protein CASSPTDQPQHF.

A few counts support this clone. CDR3 nucleotide sequence: TGTGCCAGCAGCTCGGACAGCAAAAACATTCAGTACTTC. It codes for CASSSDSKNIQYF. The rearrangement uses TRBV11-1 and TRBJ2-4, with D tentatively TRBD1 (6 bases). The ends were cut back, 4 bases at V and 3 bases at J, with 7 bases in the middle. The germline gives CDR1 SGHAT, CDR2 FQDESV (reference sequence). This CDR3 has 13 residues.

This clone was observed a single time. The CDR3 coding sequence is TGTGCCAGCAGCTTAGACATCCAAGAGACCCAGTACTTC. Its translation is CASSLDIQETQYF. J is TRBJ2-5 and V is TRBV5-6; D remains ambiguous. V shed 2 bases and J shed 1 base, with 6 bases lying between them. Germline CDR1 and CDR2: SGHDT and YYEEEE. The CDR3 is 13 amino acids.

The genes are TRBV27 and TRBJ2-3, with D perhaps TRBD2 (5 bases). The germline CDR1 and CDR2 sequences are MNHEY and SMNVEV (reference sequence). Trimming took off 7 bases at V and 1 base at J, with 12 bases between the two ends. The CDR3 is 14 amino acids. The CDR3 reads CASTSGYGTDTQYF. The CDR3 DNA is TGTGCCAGCACTTCGGGGTACGGCACAGATACGCAGTATTTT.

This clone has more than one count but fewer than ten. J is TRBJ1-5 and V is TRBV19; TRBD1 matches 7 bases. Germline CDR1 reads LNHDA; CDR2 reads SQIVND (reference sequence). CDR3 length: 16 amino acids. Trimming cost V 6 bases and J 3 bases; bases outside gene matches: 11. The CDR3 sequence: CASSNSHRGSNQPQHF. For the CDR3, the DNA is TGTGCCAGTAGCAATTCTCACAGGGGATCCAATCAGCCCCAGCATTTT.

The chain uses TRBV6-1 and TRBJ2-3; TRBD1 might be the D (7 bases). CDR1 and CDR2 (germline): MNHNS, SASEGT. The V gene lost 8 bases and the J gene lost 3 bases, with 12 bases spanning the gap. There are 13 residues in the CDR3. CDR3 sequence (DNA): TGTGCCAGCGGAGGGGGCGAAACAGATACGCAGTATTTT. Its translation is CASGGGETDTQYF.

The V gene is TRBV9, the J gene TRBJ2-5; possibly TRBD1 or TRBD2 for D (7 bases each). The CDR3 sequence is 14 residues long. The V gene lost 4 bases and the J gene lost 3 bases, with 13 bases spanning the gap. Germline V gene lookup returns CDR1 SGDLS and CDR2 YYNGEE. CDR3 nucleotides: TGTGCCAGCAGCTCAGGGGGAGGGGAAGAGACCCAGTACTTC. This translates into CASSSGGGEETQYF. Filled out from reference TRBV9 and TRBJ2-5, the complete variable domain reads DSGVTQTPKHLITATGQRVTLRCSPRSGDLSVYWYQQSLDQGLQFLIQYYNGEERAKGNILERFSAQQFPDLHSELNLSSLELGDSALYFCASSSGGGEETQYFGPGTRLLVL.

The chain is built from TRBV29-1 and TRBJ1-2; 7 bases are a match to TRBD1. Germline V gene lookup returns CDR1 SQVTM and CDR2 ANQGSEA. The CDR3 loop spans 12 amino acids. J lost 4 bases, V lost 4 bases, and 3 bases had no gene match. The CDR3 is CSVAGDSYGYTF. The CDR3 DNA follows: TGCAGCGTTGCAGGGGACAGCTATGGCTACACCTTC.

The count of this clone is one. The V and J genes are TRBV6-1 and TRBJ1-1; 8 bases fit TRBD1. The CDR3 runs to 10 residues. Germline CDR1 and CDR2: MNHNS and SASEGT. J lost 10 bases, V lost 6 bases, and 1 base had no gene match. The CDR3 bases are TGTGCCAGCAGCGACAGGGGAGCTTTCTTT. Translation gives CASSDRGAFF.

This chain connects TRBV7-9 to TRBJ1-6; D not certain. V lost 1 base, J lost 0 bases, and 10 bases lay in between. The length of the CDR3 is 17 residues. Per the germline V gene, CDR1 is SEHNR and CDR2 is FQNEAQ (reference sequence). The CDR3 spells CASSLVSPGSYNSPLHF. The DNA for the CDR3 is TGTGCCAGCAGCTTAGTTTCTCCAGGCTCCTATAATTCACCCCTCCACTTT.

This chain uses TRBV5-4 with TRBJ2-7, with a weak D call TRBD2 (5 bases). The CDR3 covers 13 residues. Germline V CDR1 and CDR2: SGHNT, YYREEE (reference sequence). V was cut by 4 bases and J by 2 bases, with 10 bases left in between. CDR3 DNA sequence: TGTGCCAGCAGCGTAATGGGAGCCTACGAGCAGTACGTC. This encodes CASSVMGAYEQYV.

This clone appeared a single time. The CDR3: CASGLGGNTGELFF. The CDR3 DNA reads TGTGCTAGTGGTTTGGGTGGGAACACCGGGGAGCTGTTTTTT. The chain couples TRBV12-5 to TRBJ2-2; D gene unclear. V lost 1 base, J lost 1 base, and 4 bases lay in between. Germline V gives CDR1 LGHNT, CDR2 FRNRAP. This CDR3 comprises 14 residues.

The genes are TRBV7-3 and TRBJ2-2; D is possibly TRBD1 (6 bases). The CDR3 runs to 16 residues. Trimming pared 6 bases from V and 0 bases from J, leaving 14 bases between. Germline V gene sequence: CDR1 SGHTA, CDR2 FQGTGA. Here the CDR3 reads CASSPLGDTNTGELFF. Written as DNA, the CDR3 is TGTGCCAGCAGTCCCCTGGGGGACACGAACACCGGGGAGCTGTTTTTT.

The rearrangement joins TRBV10-3 to TRBJ1-5, with 9 nucleotides matching TRBD1. Germline CDR1 reads ENHRY; CDR2 reads SYGVKD. The length of the CDR3 is 19 residues. Unmatched junction bases numbered 9, after V lost 0 bases and J lost 0 bases. CDR3 in DNA: TGTGCCATCAGTGAGTCGAGGGGACAGGGCCTCTATAGCAATCAGCCCCAGCATTTT. Encoded protein: CAISESRGQGLYSNQPQHF.

This chain joins TRBV18 and TRBJ1-1; no clear D gene. Deletions cut 0 bases from V and 3 bases from J, with 14 bases between. This CDR3 region has 16 residues. CDR1 is KGHSH and CDR2 is LQKENI in the germline V gene. As DNA, the CDR3 is TGTGCCAGCTCACCACCCCGGTTGTCGGGGTACACTGAAGCTTTCTTT. Protein sequence: CASSPPRLSGYTEAFF.